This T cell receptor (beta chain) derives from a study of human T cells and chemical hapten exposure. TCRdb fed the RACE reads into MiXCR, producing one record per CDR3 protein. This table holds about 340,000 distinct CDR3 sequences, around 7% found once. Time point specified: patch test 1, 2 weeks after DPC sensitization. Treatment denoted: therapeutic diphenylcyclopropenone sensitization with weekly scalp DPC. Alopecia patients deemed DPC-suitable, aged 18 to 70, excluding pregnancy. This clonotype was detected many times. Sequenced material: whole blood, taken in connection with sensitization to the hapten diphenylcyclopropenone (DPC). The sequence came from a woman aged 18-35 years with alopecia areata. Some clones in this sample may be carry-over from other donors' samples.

The CDR3 coding sequence is TGTGCCAGCAGCTTAGCTCCTGGGTCCCCGGAGACCCAGTACTTC. This encodes CASSLAPGSPETQYF. V usage is TRBV7-2 and J usage is TRBJ2-5; D uncertain. Germline CDR1 is SGHTA and CDR2 is FQGNSA. The CDR3 has 15 residues. Trimming removed 0 bases at V and 5 bases at J, with 13 bases between.